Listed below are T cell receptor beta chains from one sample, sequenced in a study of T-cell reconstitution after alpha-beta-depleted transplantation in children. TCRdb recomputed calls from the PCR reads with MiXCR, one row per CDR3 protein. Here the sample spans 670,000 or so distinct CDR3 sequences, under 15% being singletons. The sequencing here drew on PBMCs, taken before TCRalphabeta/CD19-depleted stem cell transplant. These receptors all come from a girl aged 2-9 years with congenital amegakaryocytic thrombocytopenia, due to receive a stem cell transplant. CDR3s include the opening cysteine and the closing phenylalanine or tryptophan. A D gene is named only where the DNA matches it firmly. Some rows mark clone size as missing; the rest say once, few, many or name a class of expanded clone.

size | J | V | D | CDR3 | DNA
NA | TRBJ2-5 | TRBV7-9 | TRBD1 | CASRPGTAKETQYF | TGTGCCAGCCGACCAGGGACAGCAAAAGAGACCCAGTACTTC
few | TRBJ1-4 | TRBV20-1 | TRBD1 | CSAGQGLTNEKLFF | TGCAGTGCTGGACAGGGGTTGACTAATGAAAAACTGTTTTTT
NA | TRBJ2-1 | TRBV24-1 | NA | CATSDPLGFGQFF | TGTGCCACCAGTGACCCTTTAGGTTTCGGGCAGTTCTTC
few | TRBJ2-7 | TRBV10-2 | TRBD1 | CASSEGQGLHF | TGCGCCAGCAGTGAGGGACAGGGTCTCCACTTC
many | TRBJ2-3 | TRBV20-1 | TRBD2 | CSVGGGPDTQYF | TGCAGTGTTGGGGGAGGGCCGGATACGCAGTATTTT
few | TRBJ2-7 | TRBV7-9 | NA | CASSPDRFRYEQYF | TGTGCCAGCAGCCCAGACAGGTTCCGCTACGAGCAGTACTTC
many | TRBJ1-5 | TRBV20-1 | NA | CSARDRQGNQPQHF | TGCAGTGCTAGAGATCGGCAGGGCAATCAGCCCCAGCATTTT
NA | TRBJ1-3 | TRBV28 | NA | CASSLDPLAGGNTIYF | TGTGCCAGCAGTTTAGACCCCTTGGCCGGTGGAAACACCATATATTTT
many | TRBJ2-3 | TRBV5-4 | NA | CASSLGTQLTDTQYF | TGTGCCAGCAGCTTGGGGACCCAACTCACAGATACGCAGTATTTT
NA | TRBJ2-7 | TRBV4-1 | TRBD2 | CASSQARLAGGPSYEQYF | TGCGCCAGCAGCCAAGCCCGGCTAGCGGGAGGGCCTTCCTACGAGCAGTACTTC
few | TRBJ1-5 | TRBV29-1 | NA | CSVIDSVYSNQPQHF | TGCAGCGTGATTGACAGCGTGTATAGCAATCAGCCCCAGCATTTT
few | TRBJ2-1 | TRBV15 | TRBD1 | CATSRDQLGQGRGNEQFF | TGTGCCACCAGCAGAGATCAGCTGGGACAGGGGAGAGGAAATGAGCAGTTCTTC
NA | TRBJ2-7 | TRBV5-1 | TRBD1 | CASGSGTGSYEQYF | TGCGCCAGCGGCTCCGGGACAGGATCCTACGAGCAGTACTTC
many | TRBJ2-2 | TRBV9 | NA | CAIKRFDTGELFF | TGTGCCATCAAGCGTTTTGACACCGGGGAGCTGTTTTTT
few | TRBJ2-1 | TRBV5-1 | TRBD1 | CASSLGPDRTHNEQFF | TGCGCCAGCAGCTTGGGGCCGGACAGGACACACAATGAGCAGTTCTTC
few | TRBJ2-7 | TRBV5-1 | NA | CASSLEASLYEQYF | TGCGCCAGCAGCTTGGAGGCCAGCCTCTACGAGCAGTACTTC
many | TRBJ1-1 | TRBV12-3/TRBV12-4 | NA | CASSPRMNTEAFF | TGTGCCAGCAGCCCAAGGATGAACACTGAAGCTTTCTTT
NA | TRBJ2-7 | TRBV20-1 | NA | CSASPFREHSYEQYF | TGCAGTGCTAGCCCCTTCCGGGAGCACTCCTACGAGCAGTACTTC
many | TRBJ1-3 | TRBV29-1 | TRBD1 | CSVEDRGLSGNTIYF | TGCAGCGTTGAGGACAGGGGGCTCTCTGGAAACACCATATATTTT